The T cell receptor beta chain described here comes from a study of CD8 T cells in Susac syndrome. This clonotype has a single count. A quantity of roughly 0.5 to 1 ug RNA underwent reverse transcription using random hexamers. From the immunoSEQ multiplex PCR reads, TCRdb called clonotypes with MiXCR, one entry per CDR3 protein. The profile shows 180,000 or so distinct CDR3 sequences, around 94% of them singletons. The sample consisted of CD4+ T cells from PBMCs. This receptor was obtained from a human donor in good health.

CDR3 nucleotides: TGCAGTGCCGGGGAGGGCTCCTACGAGCAGTACTTC. Translating it yields CSAGEGSYEQYF. The genes are TRBV20-1 and TRBJ2-7, with TRBD2 matching over 7 bases. CDR1 is DFQATT, CDR2 SNEGSKA, per germline (reference sequence). J was trimmed by 0 bases and V by 6 bases; bases with no gene match: 2. The CDR3 has 12 residues.